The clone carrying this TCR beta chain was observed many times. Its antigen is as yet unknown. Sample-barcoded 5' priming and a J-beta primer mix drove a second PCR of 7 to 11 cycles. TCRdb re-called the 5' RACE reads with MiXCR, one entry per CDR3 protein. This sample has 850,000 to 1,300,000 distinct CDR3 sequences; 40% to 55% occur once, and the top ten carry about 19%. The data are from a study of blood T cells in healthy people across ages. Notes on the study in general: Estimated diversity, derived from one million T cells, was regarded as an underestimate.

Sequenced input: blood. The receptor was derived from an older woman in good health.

The CDR3 DNA follows: TGTGCCAGCAGCTTATCAGGGGCAGATACGCAGTATTTT. Residues: CASSLSGADTQYF. J is TRBJ2-3 and V is TRBV7-2; possibly TRBD1 for D (6 bases). The CDR3 has 13 amino acids. Trimming removed 2 bases from V and 4 bases from J, with 7 bases in between. Germline assignment: CDR1 SGHTA and CDR2 FQGNSA.